The rows below give T cell receptor beta chains drawn from one sample of a study of Ad26.COV2.S vaccination and SARS-CoV-2 variants. The assay was immunoSEQ multiplex PCR, and TCRdb's table has in-frame clones only and misses some. The table lists roughly 400,000 clones, roughly 90% of them singletons, with about 1.7% in the top ten. The source was peripheral blood, collected in a trial of Ad26.COV2.S vaccine versus placebo. The receptors originated from a person between 18 and 59 years old who received the Ad26.COV2.S COVID-19 vaccine or a placebo. Each CDR3 is given with its conserved first and last residue. A D gene is named only where the DNA matches it firmly. Rows may omit the clone size; those that give it use once, few, many or a size class.

size	V	J	D	CDR3	DNA
NA	TRBV11-3	TRBJ2-1	NA	CASSLDPTDIIYEQFF	TGTGCCAGCAGCTTAGATCCCACCGACATAATCTATGAGCAGTTCTTC
once	TRBV5-4	TRBJ2-1	NA	CASSLVGVQINEQFF	TGTGCCAGCAGCTTGGTGGGCGTCCAGATCAATGAGCAGTTCTTC
NA	TRBV5-1	TRBJ1-2	NA	CASSTTTDRRDGYTF	TGCGCCAGCTCAACCACGACAGACCGTCGGGATGGCTACACCTTC
NA	TRBV6-2/TRBV6-3	TRBJ1-3	NA	CASSSPADPNSGNTIYF	TGTGCCAGCAGTTCCCCCGCGGACCCTAACTCTGGAAACACCATATATTTT
NA	TRBV11-2	TRBJ1-1	NA	CASSLFVTDTEAFF	TGTGCCAGCAGCTTATTCGTCACGGACACTGAAGCTTTCTTT
NA	TRBV19	TRBJ1-1	NA	CASDPLTGNTEAFF	TGTGCCAGCGACCCACTTACAGGAAACACTGAAGCTTTCTTT
NA	TRBV6-2/TRBV6-3	TRBJ2-7	NA	CASTPGGRYEQYF	TGTGCCAGCACCCCCGGGGGGCGCTACGAGCAGTACTTC
NA	TRBV12-5	TRBJ2-1	NA	CASGTPSEQFF	TGTGCTAGTGGTACCCCGAGTGAGCAGTTCTTC
NA	TRBV19	TRBJ1-5	NA	CASRWGSGDQPQHF	TGTGCCAGTAGGTGGGGTTCAGGGGATCAGCCCCAGCATTTT
once	TRBV10-3	TRBJ2-1	TRBD1	CAISDRDSIDLYNEQFF	TGTGCCATCAGTGACCGGGACAGCATCGATCTCTACAATGAGCAGTTCTTC
NA	TRBV7-9	TRBJ2-5	NA	CASSPVTRMETQYF	TGTGCCAGCAGCCCCGTGACTAGAATGGAGACCCAGTACTTC
NA	TRBV12-5	TRBJ2-5	NA	CASGLGSETQYF	TGTGCTAGTGGTTTGGGATCAGAGACCCAGTACTTC
NA	TRBV7-8	TRBJ1-2	TRBD1	CASSRGQDYGYTF	TGTGCCAGCAGCCGGGGACAGGACTATGGCTACACCTTC
NA	TRBV25-1	TRBJ1-1	NA	CASVPRWGEVDTEAFF	TGTGCCAGCGTGCCTAGGTGGGGAGAGGTTGACACTGAAGCTTTCTTT
once	TRBV6-2/TRBV6-3	TRBJ2-3	NA	CASSSEQVLSTDTQYF	TGTGCCAGCAGTTCCGAACAGGTTTTAAGCACAGATACGCAGTATTTT
few	TRBV29-1	TRBJ1-4	NA	CSVLMGAHEKLFF	TGCAGCGTTCTTATGGGGGCTCATGAAAAACTGTTTTTT